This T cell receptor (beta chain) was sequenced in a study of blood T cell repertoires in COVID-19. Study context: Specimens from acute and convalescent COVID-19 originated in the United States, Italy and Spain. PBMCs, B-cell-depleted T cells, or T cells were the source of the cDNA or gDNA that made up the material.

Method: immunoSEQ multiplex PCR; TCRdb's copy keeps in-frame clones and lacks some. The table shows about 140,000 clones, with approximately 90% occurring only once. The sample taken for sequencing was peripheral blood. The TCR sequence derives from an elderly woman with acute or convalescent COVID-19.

DNA of the CDR3: TGTGCCAGCAGCCCCCCCGGGGAGGGCGGATCACCCCTCCACTTT. It codes for CASSPPGEGGSPLHF. This chain connects TRBV3-1 (or the pseudogene TRBV3-2) to TRBJ1-6; D is uncertain. The germline V gene has CDR1 LGHDT and CDR2 YNNKEL (reference sequence). Trimming took 4 bases from V and 10 from J, leaving 17 bases between them. The CDR3 is 15 amino acids.